Following are 6 T cell receptor beta chains from one sample sequenced in a study of blood T cell repertoires in COVID-19 (dated by TCRdb to about 2020). Library method: the immunoSEQ multiplex PCR assay. TCRdb mirrors the immuneACCESS table, restricted to in-frame sequences. Some clones are absent from its copies; in checked studies, under half trace to an unresolved V gene, and the reason for the others is unknown. Recorded for this sample are 210,000 or so clones; about 82% of them occurred a single time. Together, the top ten hold under 11% of the sample. Sequencing was done on a sample of peripheral blood. The receptors originated from a woman older than 75 with acute or convalescent COVID-19.

The chain links TRBV6-5 to TRBJ1-3, with unresolved D. The CDR3 has 14 amino acids. Deletions cut 5 bases from V and 4 bases from J, with 12 bases between. Germline CDR1 reads MNHEY; CDR2 reads SVGAGI. The CDR3 protein is CASSPHQAGNTIYF. As DNA, the CDR3 is TGTGCCAGCAGTCCCCATCAAGCGGGAAACACCATATATTTT.

The V gene is TRBV10-3, the J gene TRBJ2-2, with a possible D match to TRBD1 (5 bases). Per the germline V gene, CDR1 is ENHRY and CDR2 is SYGVKD. V dropped 2 bases and J dropped 4 bases, with 17 bases sitting between them. The CDR3 totals 17 residues. CDR3 amino acids: CAISEREKGSTTGELFF. CDR3 DNA: TGTGCCATCAGTGAGAGAGAGAAGGGGTCCACCACCGGGGAGCTGTTTTTT.

The rearrangement joins TRBV7-2 to TRBJ2-5; D uncertain. V was pared by 0 bases and J by 2 bases, with 10 bases between. The CDR3 contains 15 residues. CDR1 and CDR2 (germline): SGHTA, FQGNSA. CDR3 in amino acids: CASSLAFTNQETQYF. The CDR3 DNA reads TGTGCCAGCAGCTTAGCTTTCACTAATCAAGAGACCCAGTACTTC.

The chain recombines TRBV24-1 with TRBJ2-3; 7 bases are shared with TRBD1. J lost 3 bases, V lost 10 bases, and 12 bases had no gene match. Germline V gives CDR1 KGHDR, CDR2 SFDVKD. The CDR3 spans 15 residues. DNA for the CDR3: TGTGCCACTGGACCATCGGACAGGAGGACAGATACGCAGTATTTT. It yields the protein CATGPSDRRTDTQYF.

The chain uses TRBV24-1 and TRBJ2-5; no clear D gene. V shed 10 bases and J shed 0 bases, with 11 bases lying between them. In germline, CDR1 is KGHDR, CDR2 SFDVKD. The CDR3 contains 13 residues. CDR3 amino acids: CATATADQETQYF. The CDR3 nucleotides are TGTGCCACTGCCACAGCAGACCAAGAGACCCAGTACTTC.

The rearrangement uses TRBV11-2 and TRBJ2-1; no reliable D call. V was pared by 1 base and J by 1 base, with 8 bases between. This CDR3 region has 15 residues. CDR1 and CDR2 (germline): SGHAT, FQNNGV. The DNA for the CDR3 is TGTGCCAGCAGCTTAGCTCGGGTTTCCTACAATGAGCAGTTCTTC. It yields the protein CASSLARVSYNEQFF.